These 21 T cell receptor beta chains originate from one sample sequenced in a study of human T cells and chemical hapten exposure. The time point is: healthy volunteer bleed at 2 weeks. Unfractionated whole blood served as the source for total RNA extraction. TCRdb called the RACE reads again in MiXCR, with one record for every CDR3 protein. The repertoire holds 35,000 to 50,000 distinct CDR3 sequences, with around 4.1% as singletons. What was sequenced was whole blood. Receptors were obtained from a female donor in good health. Some clones in this sample may be carry-over from other donors' samples.

Comments on this clonotype: Given a much more abundant clone one base away, this may be a read error. This chain links TRBV5-5 with TRBJ2-3, with D possibly being TRBD1 (5 bases). Germline V gene sequence: CDR1 SGHKS, CDR2 YYEKEE (reference sequence). CDR3 length: 14 residues. The CDR3 nucleotides read TGTGCCAGCAGCCCCCCAGGGATTACAGATACGCAGAATTTT. It yields the protein CASSPPGITDTQNF.

Ten or more counts support this clonotype. V gene TRBV29-1 combines with J gene TRBJ2-2; D unclear. Between the trimmed V and J ends, which lost 4 bases and 0 bases, there was a span of 6 bases. The CDR3 has 13 residues. Germline lookup yields CDR1 SQVTM and CDR2 ANQGSEA. CDR3 sequence reads: CSVVQTNTGELFF. In DNA form, the CDR3 reads TGCAGCGTTGTCCAAACGAACACCGGGGAGCTGTTTTTT.

This clonotype was recorded a few times. The V gene is TRBV5-1, the J gene TRBJ1-1; D gene uncertain. The CDR3 contains 14 residues. The germline V gene has CDR1 SGHRS and CDR2 YFSETQ. V was shortened by 4 bases and J by 0 bases, with 10 bases between the two germline ends. As DNA, the CDR3 is TGCGCCAGCAGCCCAACGGCTGTGAACACTGAAGCTTTCTTT. Amino acids: CASSPTAVNTEAFF.

Many counts were recorded for this clonotype. Written as DNA, the CDR3 is TGTGCCAGCAGCTTAGTATTGGCTAGTCAAGAGACCCAGTACTTC. The encoded protein is CASSLVLASQETQYF. J is TRBJ2-5 and V is TRBV7-8; D remains ambiguous. The CDR3 is made up of 15 amino acids. The V end lost 1 base, the J end lost 2 bases, and 11 bases lay between the germline ends. Germline values: CDR1 SGHVS, CDR2 FQNEAQ.

This clonotype came up many times. V is TRBV7-2 and J is TRBJ1-4; D ambiguous. The CDR3 has 16 amino acids. CDR1 and CDR2 from the germline V gene are SGHTA and FQGNSA. Trimming took off 3 bases at V and 4 bases at J, with 15 bases between the two ends. This CDR3 is CASSLYPGSGNEKLFF. CDR3 DNA: TGTGCCAGCAGCTTGTATCCGGGAAGCGGTAATGAAAAACTGTTTTTT.

This clonotype was detected many times. The V call is TRBV6-5, the J call TRBJ2-5; perhaps D is TRBD1 or TRBD2 (5 bases each). The CDR3 sequence is 11 residues long. V dropped 2 bases and J dropped 7 bases, with 5 bases sitting between them. Germline CDR1 reads MNHEY; CDR2 reads SVGAGI. The CDR3 region is CASSYGGTQYF. DNA of the CDR3: TGTGCCAGCAGTTACGGGGGGACCCAGTACTTC.

This clonotype showed up many times. J is TRBJ2-3 and V is TRBV5-6, with D unresolved. The CDR3 is 13 residues long. CDR1 and CDR2 from the germline V gene are SGHDT and YYEEEE. Trimming stripped 8 bases from V and 7 bases from J, with 17 bases between. The CDR3 DNA is TGTGCCAGTACTGACGGCGGACGAAATACGCAGTATTTT. It translates to CASTDGGRNTQYF.

This clonotype appeared many times. The J gene is TRBJ1-4, the V gene TRBV5-1, with TRBD1 matching over 8 bases. CDR1 and CDR2 (germline): SGHRS, YFSETQ. After removal of 1 base from V and 11 bases from J, the junction contained 13 bases not matched to a gene. The CDR3 runs 16 residues. This CDR3 is CASSLRQGASQGKLFF. DNA of the CDR3: TGCGCCAGCAGCTTGCGCCAGGGGGCCAGTCAAGGGAAACTGTTTTTT.

This clonotype was seen only a few times. The V gene is TRBV7-9, the J gene TRBJ2-3; D unresolved. V lost 4 bases and J 8 bases, leaving 13 bases between the germline ends. The CDR3 runs 13 residues. Germline V gene data show CDR1 as SEHNR and CDR2 as FQNEAQ (reference sequence). The CDR3 protein is CASSSQSLGTQYF. The DNA of the CDR3 is TGTGCCAGCAGCTCTCAAAGTTTGGGTACGCAGTATTTT.

This clonotype came up many times. This rearrangement joins TRBV5-6 to TRBJ2-7, with D possibly matching TRBD1 (6 bases). V was clipped by 0 bases and J by 4 bases, with 11 bases between them. CDR1 and CDR2 from the germline V gene are SGHDT and YYEEEE. CDR3 length: 14 residues. The CDR3 coding sequence is TGTGCCAGCAGCTTGGACAGGGATCGGTACGAGCAGTACTTC. It specifies CASSLDRDRYEQYF.

This clonotype showed up many times. The gene calls are TRBV7-9 and TRBJ2-1; possible D gene TRBD2, 5 bases. This CDR3 is 11 amino acids long. The V end was cut by 5 bases, the J end by 9 bases, with 8 bases between. Germline V lookup: CDR1 SEHNR, CDR2 FQNEAQ (reference sequence). CDR3 coding DNA: TGTGCCAGCAGCACGGGATTTGAGCAGTTCTTC. Translating gives CASSTGFEQFF.

This clonotype was recorded at least ten times. The chain joins TRBV12-3 or TRBV12-4 to TRBJ1-1, with a tentative D call TRBD1 (6 bases). The CDR3 has 18 residues. V lost 2 bases, J lost 0 bases, and 19 bases lay in between. The CDR3 sequence: CASSLPRRGLGMNTEAFF. In nucleotides, the CDR3 is TGTGCCAGCAGTTTACCTCGCAGGGGTTTAGGGATGAACACTGAAGCTTTCTTT.

The chain carries TRBV20-1 and TRBJ1-5; D perhaps matches TRBD1 (5 bases). The germline V gene encodes CDR1 DFQATT and CDR2 SNEGSKA (reference sequence). The CDR3 consists of 15 residues. The V and J ends lost 6 bases and 5 bases respectively, with 20 bases between them. CDR3 sequence: CSASLGATRHQPQHF. The CDR3, as DNA: TGCAGTGCAAGTCTAGGGGCTACCCGCCATCAGCCCCAGCATTTT.

This clonotype was counted many times. The chain links TRBV4-2 to TRBJ2-7; D perhaps matches TRBD2 (5 bases). From germline, CDR1 is LGHNA and CDR2 YNFKEQ. Between the trimmed V and J ends, which lost 4 bases and 2 bases, there was a span of 15 bases. CDR3 length equals 15 residues. In nucleotides, the CDR3 is TGTGCCAGCAGCCTAAACGCGGGTCCAACCTACGAGCAGTACTTC. Translated, it gives CASSLNAGPTYEQYF.

This clonotype was counted ten times or more. The chain links TRBV6-5 to TRBJ2-1; TRBD2 matches 9 bases. The junction had 4 bases not matched to a gene; V was cut back by 6 bases and J by 7 bases. The germline CDR1 and CDR2 sequences are MNHEY and SVGAGI. The CDR3 extends over 13 amino acids. This CDR3 is CASRGLAGNEQFF. The DNA for the CDR3 is TGTGCCAGCAGGGGACTAGCCGGTAATGAGCAGTTCTTC.

This clonotype has at least ten counts. The chain carries TRBV11-1 and TRBJ2-3; D unresolved. V was cut by 4 bases and J by 6 bases, with 20 bases left in between. Germline V lookup: CDR1 SGHAT, CDR2 FQDESV (reference sequence). The CDR3 contains 16 residues. As DNA, the CDR3 is TGTGCCAGCAGCTCGCCTAGTGGTCGAGGTGCGGATACGCAGTATTTT. This encodes CASSSPSGRGADTQYF. The whole variable domain, filled in from reference TRBV11-1 and TRBJ2-3, reads EAEVAQSPRYKITEKSQAVAFWCDPISGHATLYWYRQILGQGPELLVQFQDESVVDDSQLPKDRFSAERLKGVDSTLKIQPAELGDSAMYLCASSSPSGRGADTQYFGPGTRLTVL.

This clonotype was seen repeatedly, ten times or more. This chain connects TRBV3-1 to TRBJ2-2; D uncertain. V dropped 0 bases and J dropped 5 bases, with 19 bases sitting between them. The CDR3 length is 18 residues. Germline V gives CDR1 LGHDT, CDR2 YNNKEL (reference sequence). The CDR3 DNA is TGTGCCAGCAGCCAAGACGTGACGTTCAGGCTAGGAACCGGGGAGCTGTTTTTT. It yields the protein CASSQDVTFRLGTGELFF.

This clonotype came up once. J is TRBJ2-1 and V is TRBV29-1, with D perhaps TRBD1 or TRBD2 (5 bases each). V lost 3 bases, J lost 14 bases, and 20 bases lay in between. CDR3 length equals 13 residues. Germline CDR1 SQVTM, CDR2 ANQGSEA. CDR3 in amino acids: CSVEGDLPPEEFF. The CDR3 coding sequence is TGCAGCGTTGAGGGGGACCTCCCGCCGGAGGAGTTCTTC.

This clonotype has more than one count but fewer than ten. The gene calls are TRBV12-3 or TRBV12-4 and TRBJ1-5; D uncertain. The ends were cut back, 4 bases at V and 1 base at J, with 5 bases in the middle. The CDR3 is 13 amino acids. The CDR3 DNA reads TGTGCCAGCAGTTCACGGAGCAATCAGCCCCAGCATTTT. It translates to CASSSRSNQPQHF.

This clonotype has ten or more counts. This CDR3 reads CSVDGQGAYNEQFF. The CDR3 nucleotides are TGCAGCGTCGACGGACAGGGAGCGTACAATGAGCAGTTCTTC. V is TRBV29-1 and J is TRBJ2-1; the match to TRBD1 covers 8 bases. Germline CDR1 reads SQVTM; CDR2 reads ANQGSEA. The CDR3 extends over 14 amino acids. Trimming at V came to 6 bases and at J to 4 bases, leaving 8 bases not matched to a gene.

The table lists this clonotype with many counts. CDR3 nucleotides: TGTGCCAGCAGCCAAAGTCGACTACGGGACAGCCAGAACACTGAAGCTTTCTTT. This translates into CASSQSRLRDSQNTEAFF. V is TRBV11-2 and J is TRBJ1-1, with 7 positions matching TRBD1. The CDR3 has 18 amino acids. Germline-derived CDR1 and CDR2 are SGHAT and FQNNGV. V was clipped by 5 bases and J by 1 base; unmatched bases: 16.